The 10 T cell receptor beta chains listed next were all sequenced from one sample in a study of blood T cell repertoires in COVID-19. The data were produced by immunoSEQ multiplex PCR, yet TCRdb's version contains in-frame clones alone and is incomplete. The sample contains 100,000 to 150,000 clones, around nine tenths of which appear only once. Sequencing was carried out using peripheral blood. These receptors all stem from an elderly woman with acute or convalescent COVID-19.

The chain employs TRBV5-1 and TRBJ2-3; 7 bases are a match to TRBD2. From germline, CDR1 is SGHRS and CDR2 YFSETQ. The CDR3 consists of 15 residues. After removal of 4 bases from V and 4 bases from J, the junction contained 9 bases not matched to a gene. The CDR3 reads CASSVSTGRADTQYF. CDR3 in DNA: TGCGCCAGCAGCGTGTCCACGGGGAGGGCAGATACGCAGTATTTT.

The chain uses TRBV5-4 and TRBJ2-2, with TRBD1 as a possible D gene (5 bases). This CDR3 is 13 amino acids long. V lost 7 bases and J 0 bases, leaving 7 bases between the germline ends. Germline CDR1 is SGHNT and CDR2 is YYREEE (reference sequence). The CDR3 DNA reads TGTGCCAGCGAACAGGCGAACACCGGGGAGCTGTTTTTT. It yields the protein CASEQANTGELFF.

The J gene is TRBJ2-7, the V gene TRBV7-9, with 9 bases fitting TRBD1. V lost 3 bases to trimming and J lost 3 bases; unmatched junction nucleotides: 3. This CDR3 comprises 14 residues. Per germline, CDR1 SEHNR and CDR2 FQNEAQ (reference sequence). CDR3 sequence: CASSLGQGVYEQYF. CDR3 in DNA: TGTGCCAGCAGCTTGGGACAGGGTGTCTACGAGCAGTACTTC. The entire variable domain, with the rest obtained from reference TRBV7-9 and TRBJ2-7, is as follows: DTGVSQNPRHKITKRGQNVTFRCDPISEHNRLYWYRQTLGQGPEFLTYFQNEAQLEKSRLLSDRFSAERPKGSFSTLEIQRTEQGDSAMYLCASSLGQGVYEQYFGPGTRLTVT.

The CDR3: CASSVEAGAMQGEQFF. In DNA form, the CDR3 reads TGTGCCAGCAGCGTAGAAGCGGGGGCCATGCAAGGTGAGCAGTTCTTC. This chain joins TRBV9 and TRBJ2-1; 8 bases align to TRBD2. The CDR3 length is 16 residues. Losses at the gene ends were 0 bases for V and 9 bases for J; bases not matched to a gene: 11. The germline V gene has CDR1 SGDLS and CDR2 YYNGEE.

This clone was counted between two and nine times. The chain recombines TRBV6-5 with TRBJ2-2; weak D call: TRBD1 (6 bases). Deletions cut 2 bases from V and 1 base from J, with 8 bases between. The CDR3 extends over 15 amino acids. Per the germline V gene, CDR1 is MNHEY and CDR2 is SVGAGI. The CDR3 DNA sequence: TGTGCCAGCAGTTACGACAGGTGGAACACCGGGGAGCTGTTTTTT. Translation: CASSYDRWNTGELFF.

The chain carries TRBV3-1 (or the pseudogene TRBV3-2) and TRBJ1-1, with TRBD1 matching 8 bases. Per the germline V gene, CDR1 is LGHDT and CDR2 is YNNKEL (reference sequence). J lost 2 bases, V lost 2 bases, and 4 bases had no gene match. CDR3 size: 15 residues. CDR3 bases: TGTGCCAGCAGCCAAAGGCCAGGGGGCAACACTGAAGCTTTCTTT. Translating gives CASSQRPGGNTEAFF.

The J gene is TRBJ2-1, the V gene TRBV11-1; 11 bases are a match to TRBD1. This CDR3 is built from 15 residues. V trimming: 5 bases; J trimming: 7 bases; junction bases outside the gene matches: 7. Germline lookup yields CDR1 SGHAT and CDR2 FQDESV (reference sequence). For the CDR3, the DNA is TGTGCCAGCAGCCCAGGGACAGGGGGTAGAAATGAGCAGTTCTTC. Protein: CASSPGTGGRNEQFF.

This clone was picked up one time. This chain joins TRBV4-3 and TRBJ1-1; TRBD1 might be the D (5 bases). Trimming left V 1 base short and J 8 bases short, with 14 bases between. Germline CDR1 is LGHNA and CDR2 is YSLEER. CDR3 length equals 14 residues. The CDR3 reads CASSQGGGLVEAFF. CDR3 in DNA: TGCGCCAGCAGCCAAGGCGGGGGACTAGTAGAAGCTTTCTTT.

This chain connects TRBV4-1 to TRBJ2-3, with 8 bases aligning to TRBD2. The V and J ends lost 4 bases and 3 bases, in that order; junction bases with no gene match: 15. Germline V gene sequence: CDR1 MGHRA, CDR2 YSYEKL. This CDR3 region has 18 residues. CDR3 bases: TGCGCCAGCAGCCTTCCACTGGGACTAGTGAGGACTACAGATACGCAGTATTTT. This codes for CASSLPLGLVRTTDTQYF.

The rearrangement joins TRBV5-5 to TRBJ2-1; TRBD2 aligns across 12 bases. The trim removed 4 bases at V and 9 bases at J, leaving 11 bases unmatched. The V gene's germline CDR1 is SGHKS and CDR2 YYEKEE (reference sequence). This CDR3 has 16 residues. CDR3 loop: CASSTLPSGRAGEQFF. In nucleotides, the CDR3 is TGTGCCAGCAGCACCCTACCTAGCGGGAGGGCCGGTGAGCAGTTCTTC.